Listed below are T cell receptor beta chains from one sample, sequenced in a study of blood T cell repertoires in COVID-19. Profiled with immunoSEQ multiplex PCR; TCRdb holds only in-frame clones, not every one. The sample records about 110,000 clones, 70% to 90% being singletons. Sequenced sample: peripheral blood. All receptors derive from a man aged 40-49 years with acute or convalescent COVID-19. CDR3s include the opening cysteine and the closing phenylalanine or tryptophan. The D gene is left open where the match is weak. The size of a clone is reported for some rows only, either as once, few or many, or as a class for expanded clones.

d_call	clone_size	v_call	j_call	cdr3_nt	cdr3_aa
-	few	TRBV9	TRBJ1-1	TGTGCCAGCAGCCCACTTCGGAGAGCTGAAGCTTTCTTT	CASSPLRRAEAFF
TRBD2	-	TRBV11-2	TRBJ2-7	TGTGCCAGCAGCGGACTAGGAACCTACGAGCAGTACTTC	CASSGLGTYEQYF
-	-	TRBV5-1	TRBJ2-1	TGCGCCAGCAGCTCCAGGCTTACCTCCGTCTCTCGGCCCTCAACCGCCAATGAGCAGTTCTTC	CASSSRLTSVSRPSTANEQFF
-	-	TRBV30	TRBJ1-6	TGTGCCTGGACCGTGACAGGTTTGGTGTCACCCCTCCACTTT	CAWTVTGLVSPLHF
-	-	TRBV4-3	TRBJ1-2	TGCGCCAGCAGCCAAGGGGTATCAGGGTACGATGGCTACACCTTC	CASSQGVSGYDGYTF
-	-	TRBV15	TRBJ2-2	TGTGCCACCAGCAGAGATAGGCGGACTGGGAACACCGGGGAGCTGTTTTTT	CATSRDRRTGNTGELFF
TRBD1	-	TRBV28	TRBJ2-7	TGTGCCAGCAGTTCGACAGGGGGTCCCAACGAGCAGTACTTC	CASSSTGGPNEQYF
-	-	TRBV6-5	TRBJ2-2	TGTGCCAGCAGTCCCCCAGGGGACACCGGGGAGCTGTTTTTT	CASSPPGDTGELFF
TRBD2	few	TRBV11-2	TRBJ2-7	TGTGCCAGCAGCTTAGGGGCCGTAGCGGGGTACGAGCAGTACTTC	CASSLGAVAGYEQYF
TRBD1	once	TRBV4-3	TRBJ2-5	TGCGCCAGCAGCCACGGACAGGGGGCGGAGACCCAGTACTTC	CASSHGQGAETQYF
TRBD1	-	TRBV5-5	TRBJ2-7	TGTGCCAGCAGCCGGGGACAGGCGTTGCAGTACTTC	CASSRGQALQYF
-	-	TRBV6-6	TRBJ1-1	TGTGCCAGCAGTTACTCCAGGACTGAAGCTTTCTTT	CASSYSRTEAFF
TRBD1	-	TRBV13	TRBJ1-2	TGTGCCAGCAGTACCGGACAGGGCTATGGCTACACCTTC	CASSTGQGYGYTF
-	-	TRBV2	TRBJ1-1	TGTGCCAGCAGTGTGACACAGAACACTGAAGCTTTCTTT	CASSVTQNTEAFF
-	once	TRBV30	TRBJ1-6	TGTGCCTGGAGTGATATGAAGGGGCGAGTTTCACCCCTCCACTTT	CAWSDMKGRVSPLHF
TRBD1	once	TRBV2	TRBJ1-4	TGTGCCAGCAGTTACAGGGGGCTCACTAATGAAAAACTGTTTTTT	CASSYRGLTNEKLFF
-	-	TRBV19	TRBJ1-1	TGTGCCAGTAGGGCACAGCCTCCTTCCATGAACACTGAAGCTTTCTTT	CASRAQPPSMNTEAFF
TRBD1	-	TRBV18	TRBJ2-3	TGTGCCAGCTCACTACAGGGGGCCGCTTCTAGCACAGATACGCAGTATTTT	CASSLQGAASSTDTQYF
TRBD1	-	TRBV3-1/TRBV3-2	TRBJ1-4	TGTGCCAGCAGCCCCTTAGGGGGCGCGAGGCAGTTGTATGAAAAACTGTTTTTT	CASSPLGGARQLYEKLFF
-	-	TRBV18	TRBJ1-1	TGTGCCAGCTCACCACGCAGGGCCATGAACACTGAAGCTTTCTTT	CASSPRRAMNTEAFF
-	-	TRBV7-9	TRBJ1-1	TGTGCCAGCAGCTTAGCGCGCATGCGTAAAGCTTTCTTT	CASSLARMRKAFF
-	once	TRBV5-1	TRBJ2-3	TGCGCCAGCAGCTTGGCAGGGAGCACAGATACGCAGTATTTT	CASSLAGSTDTQYF
-	-	TRBV6-1	TRBJ2-7	TGTGCCAGCAGTGAAACGGGACAACGCGAGCAGTACTTC	CASSETGQREQYF
-	-	TRBV5-1	TRBJ2-3	TGCGCCAGCAGCTTGGTAGCGGTTAGCACAGATACGCAGTATTTT	CASSLVAVSTDTQYF
TRBD2	-	TRBV5-5	TRBJ2-1	TGTGCCAGCAGCTTAACTGTGGGGAGTAGCGGGAGCTCCTACAATGAGCAGTTCTTC	CASSLTVGSSGSSYNEQFF
-	-	TRBV6-6	TRBJ1-2	TGTGCCAGCAGTCAAAAAGTCCCAGGGGAGAACTATGGCTACACCTTC	CASSQKVPGENYGYTF
TRBD1	-	TRBV13	TRBJ2-2	TGTGCCAGCAGGAACAGGGGGGACACCGGGGAGCTGTTTTTT	CASRNRGDTGELFF
-	-	TRBV6-5	TRBJ2-7	TGTGCCAGCAGTTACTCCTTAGCCGTCCACGAGCAGTACTTC	CASSYSLAVHEQYF
-	-	TRBV7-6	TRBJ2-7	TGTGCCAGCAGCTTAGCGGGGGGACCGGATACAGGGCAGTACTTC	CASSLAGGPDTGQYF
TRBD1	-	TRBV29-1	TRBJ1-2	TGCAGCGTACTCGGACAGGGTTCGTTTAACTATGGCTACACCTTC	CSVLGQGSFNYGYTF